The clone carrying this T cell receptor (beta chain) was counted a single time. The sample comes from a study of T cell responses to AZD1222 COVID-19 vaccine. Clones were sequenced by immunoSEQ multiplex PCR, and TCRdb holds only the in-frame ones, with some missing. The sample has more than 95,000 clones, more than 75% seen once. Trimming stripped 5 bases from V and 4 bases from J, with 15 bases between. The CDR3 totals 16 residues. Germline lookup yields CDR1 LNHDA and CDR2 SQIVND (reference sequence). The source of this sequence is an adult in good health. The chain has TRBV19 and TRBJ2-6; D might be TRBD2 (6 bases). Specimen: peripheral blood, collected on day 0 of AZD1222 vaccination. DNA of the CDR3: TGTGCCAGTAGTTTCCTAGCGTTGGGCGGGGCCAACGTCCTGACTTTC. Translation gives CASSFLALGGANVLTF.